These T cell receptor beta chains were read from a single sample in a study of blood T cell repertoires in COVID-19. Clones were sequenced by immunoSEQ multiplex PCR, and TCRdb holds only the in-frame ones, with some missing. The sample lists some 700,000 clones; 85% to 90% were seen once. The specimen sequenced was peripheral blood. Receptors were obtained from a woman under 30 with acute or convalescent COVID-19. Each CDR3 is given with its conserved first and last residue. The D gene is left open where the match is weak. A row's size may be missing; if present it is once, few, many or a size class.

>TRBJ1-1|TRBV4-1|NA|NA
TGCGCCAGCAGCCTTCGGGTGAACACTGAAGCTTTCTTT
CASSLRVNTEAFF
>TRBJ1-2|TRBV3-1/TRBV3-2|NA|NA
TGTGCCAGCAGCCAAGAGGACAGAAAGCATGGCTACACCTTC
CASSQEDRKHGYTF
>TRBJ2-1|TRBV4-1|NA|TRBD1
TGCGCCAGCAGCTATAGGCGGACAGGGATAGATGAGCAGTTCTTC
CASSYRRTGIDEQFF
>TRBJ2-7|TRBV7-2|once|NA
TGTGCCAGCAGCTCCCGGACAGTCTACGAGCAGTACTTC
CASSSRTVYEQYF
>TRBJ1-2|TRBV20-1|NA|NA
TGCAGTGCCCACAGGGTTGGCGGCTACACCTTC
CSAHRVGGYTF
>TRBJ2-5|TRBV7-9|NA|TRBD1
TGTGCCAGCAGCAGTCCGCCAACCGGGACAGCGTGGGGGACCCAGTACTTC
CASSSPPTGTAWGTQYF
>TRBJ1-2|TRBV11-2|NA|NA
TGTGCCAGCAGCCCGGGTCGACAGGTCGACTATGGCTACACCTTC
CASSPGRQVDYGYTF
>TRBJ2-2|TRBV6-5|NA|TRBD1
TGTGCCAGCACCCGGACAGGGTCGAACACCGGGGAGCTGTTTTTT
CASTRTGSNTGELFF
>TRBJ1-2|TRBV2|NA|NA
TGTGCCAGCAGTGATGCGAGGTATGGCTACACCTTC
CASSDARYGYTF
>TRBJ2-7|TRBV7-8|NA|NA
TGTGCCAGCAGCCCCCGGAGGGCCAATAAGACCTACGAGCAGTACTTC
CASSPRRANKTYEQYF
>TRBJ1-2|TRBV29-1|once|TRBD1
TGCAGCGTCCAGGGGGGTAACTATGGCTACACCTTC
CSVQGGNYGYTF
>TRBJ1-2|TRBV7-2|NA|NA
TGTGCCAGCAGCTTAGCGATAGGAGATACCTATGGCTACACCTTC
CASSLAIGDTYGYTF
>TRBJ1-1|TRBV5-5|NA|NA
TGTGCCAGCAGCTTGGCCTCAGGAAGGAACACTGAAGCTTTCTTT
CASSLASGRNTEAFF
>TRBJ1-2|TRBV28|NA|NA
TGTGCCAGCGGAGGACAGATCTATGGCTACACCTTC
CASGGQIYGYTF
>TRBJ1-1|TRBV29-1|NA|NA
TGCAGCGCTCGGACTGCTGAAGCTTTCTTT
CSARTAEAFF
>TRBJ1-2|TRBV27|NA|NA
TGTGCCAGCAGTTTTCAGGGATTATCGTCTTCTAACTATGGCTACACCTTC
CASSFQGLSSSNYGYTF
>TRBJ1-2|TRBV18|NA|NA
TGTGCCAGCTCACCAGGACTGAACTATGGCTACACCTTC
CASSPGLNYGYTF
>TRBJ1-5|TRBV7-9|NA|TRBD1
TGTGCCAGCGGATACAGGGGGCAAGGGCAGCCCCAGCATTTT
CASGYRGQGQPQHF
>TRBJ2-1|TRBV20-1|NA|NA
TGCAGTGCTAGCAGAAACAATGGGCAGTTCTTC
CSASRNNGQFF
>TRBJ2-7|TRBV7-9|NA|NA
TGTGCCAGCAGCTTACCGGGATGGGAGCAGTACTTC
CASSLPGWEQYF
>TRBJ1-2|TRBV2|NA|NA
TGTGCCAGCAATCAACTCGGCTACACCTTC
CASNQLGYTF
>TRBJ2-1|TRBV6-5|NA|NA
TGTGCCAGCATTAGGACAGCCTCCTACAATGAGCAGTTCTTC
CASIRTASYNEQFF
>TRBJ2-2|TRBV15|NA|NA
TGTGCCACCAGCAGAGACAGGGGATCCGGGGAGCTGTTTTTT
CATSRDRGSGELFF
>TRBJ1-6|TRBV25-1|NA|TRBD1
TGTGCCATCGTGGACAGGGGGACCTATAATTCACCCCTCCACTTT
CAIVDRGTYNSPLHF
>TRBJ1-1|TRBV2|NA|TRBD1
TGTGCCAGCAAGGGACAGGGGGGCTGGGGCACTGAAGCTTTCTTT
CASKGQGGWGTEAFF
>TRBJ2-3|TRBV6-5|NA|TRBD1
TGTGCCAGCAGCTATGGGACAGAAACAGATACGCAGTATTTT
CASSYGTETDTQYF
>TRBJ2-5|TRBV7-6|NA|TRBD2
TGTGCCAGCAGCGTTAGCGGGGGGTCTGTGGAGACCCAGTACTTC
CASSVSGGSVETQYF
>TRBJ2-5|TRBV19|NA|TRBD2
TGTGCCAGTAGTCAATCACTAGCGGGGTTGGGAGAGACCCAGTACTTC
CASSQSLAGLGETQYF
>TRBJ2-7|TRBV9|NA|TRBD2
TGTGCCAGCAGCGTAGCGGCTAGCGGGTTGTACGAGCAGTACTTC
CASSVAASGLYEQYF
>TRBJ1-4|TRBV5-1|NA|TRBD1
TGCGCCAGCAGCTCAATGGGACAGGGCAATGAAAAACTGTTTTTT
CASSSMGQGNEKLFF
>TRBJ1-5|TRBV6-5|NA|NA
TGTGCCAGCCCCCGGGGGGGGAGCAATCAGCCCCGGCATTTT
CASPRGGSNQPRHF
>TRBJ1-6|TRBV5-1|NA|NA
TGCGCCAGCAGCCCGGACAGTGGATCACCCCTCCACTTT
CASSPDSGSPLHF
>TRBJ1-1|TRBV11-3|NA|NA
TGTGCCAGCAGCTTAATGGTTAGGCGCAGGGTAAAGGGCGCTGAAGCTTTCTTT
CASSLMVRRRVKGAEAFF
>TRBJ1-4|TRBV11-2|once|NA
TGTGCCAGCAGCGCTACCCAAAAACTGTTTTTT
CASSATQKLFF
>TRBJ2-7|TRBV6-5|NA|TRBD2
TGTGCCAGCAGTTACGGCCGGGGGGTATTCGAGCAGTACTTC
CASSYGRGVFEQYF
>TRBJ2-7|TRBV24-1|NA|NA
TGTGCCACCAGTGATCCGCGAGCAGGGTCGGTTCACGAGCAGTACTTC
CATSDPRAGSVHEQYF
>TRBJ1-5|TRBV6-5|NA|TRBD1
TGTGCCAGCAGACTAGACAGGGGCAGCAATCAGCCCCAGCATTTT
CASRLDRGSNQPQHF
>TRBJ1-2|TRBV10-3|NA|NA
TGTGCCATCGGAGTAGGCGGTAATCGGGACTATGGCTACACCTTC
CAIGVGGNRDYGYTF
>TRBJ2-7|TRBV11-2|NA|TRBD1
TGTGCCAGCAGCTCGGGACAGGGGGTCTACGAGCAGTACTTC
CASSSGQGVYEQYF
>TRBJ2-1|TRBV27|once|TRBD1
TGTGCCAGCAGTTTAAACCGGGACAGGGCATACAATGAGCAGTTCTTC
CASSLNRDRAYNEQFF
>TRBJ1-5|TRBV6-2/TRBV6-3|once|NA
TGTGCCAGCAGTTACTACGATCAGAAGCCCCAGCATTTT
CASSYYDQKPQHF
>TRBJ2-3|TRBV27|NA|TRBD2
TGTGCCAGCAGTCTGCCGGGGACTAGCGGGGGGAAAACAGATACGCAGTATTTT
CASSLPGTSGGKTDTQYF
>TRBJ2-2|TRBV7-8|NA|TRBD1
TGTGCCAGCAAATCGGGACAGGGTTTTTTCGGGGAGCTGTTTTTT
CASKSGQGFFGELFF
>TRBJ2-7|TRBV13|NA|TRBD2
TGTGCCAGCAGCTTCGCCGGGACTAGCTACGAGCAGTACTTC
CASSFAGTSYEQYF
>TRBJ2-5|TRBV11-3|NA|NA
TGTGCCAGCAGCCGATCACAGCAAGAGACCCAGTACTTC
CASSRSQQETQYF
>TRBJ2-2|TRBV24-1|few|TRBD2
TGTGCCACCAGTGATCCCGGACTAGCGGGGTCCCCCACCGGGGAGCTGTTTTTT
CATSDPGLAGSPTGELFF
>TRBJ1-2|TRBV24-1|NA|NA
TGTGCCACCAGTGATCTCCTCTATGGCTACACCTTC
CATSDLLYGYTF
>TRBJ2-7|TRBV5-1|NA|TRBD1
TGCGCCAGCAGCTCACAGGGGGCTACCTACGAGCAGTACTTC
CASSSQGATYEQYF
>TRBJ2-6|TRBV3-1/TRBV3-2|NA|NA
TGTGCCAGCAGTCCCGTTAGCTCTGGGGCCAACGTCCTGACTTTC
CASSPVSSGANVLTF